This T cell receptor (beta chain) was captured by sequencing in a study of CDR3 diversity in severe acne. Germline V gene data show CDR1 as SGHDT and CDR2 as YYEEEE. CDR3 length equals 13 residues. Trimming removed 10 bases from V and 5 bases from J; junction bases left unmatched: 9. TCRdb redid the calling of the PCR reads with MiXCR, one entry per CDR3 protein. The repertoire consists of 100,000 or so distinct CDR3 sequences, with roughly half occurring once and the leading ten covering around 12%. What was sequenced was blood. The sequence derives from a male donor with acne. The chain links TRBV5-6 to TRBJ2-3, with 8 nucleotides matching TRBD2. The CDR3, as DNA: TGTGCCGCCGGGGGGCTAGCGGGAGATACGCAGTATTTT. This sequence encodes CAAGGLAGDTQYF.